This T cell receptor (beta chain) is drawn from a study of cytomegalovirus exposure and HLA in healthy donors. This CDR3 comprises 15 residues. Trimming cost V 3 bases and J 3 bases; bases outside gene matches: 3. Germline CDR1 reads MGHRA; CDR2 reads YSYEKL. Primers included in the PCR were 60 Vbeta and 13 Jbeta primers. Profiled with immunoSEQ multiplex PCR; TCRdb holds only in-frame clones, not every one. The table lists 90,000 to 120,000 clones, around 80% of them singletons, with about 3% in the top ten. The TCR sequence derives from a woman between 40 and 50 years old in good health and CMV-seronegative. Sequencing was done on a sample of PBMCs. The J gene is TRBJ2-2, the V gene TRBV4-1, with TRBD1 matching 8 bases. The CDR3 reads CASSHGQGDTGELFF. The CDR3 DNA reads as TGCGCCAGCAGCCACGGACAGGGTGACACCGGGGAGCTGTTTTTT.